The 14 T cell receptor beta chains listed next were all sequenced from one sample in a study of technical replicates of blood from several donors. Assay: immunoSEQ multiplex PCR; the TCRdb copy retains only in-frame clones and omits some. The table records 87,000 or so clones, 95% of them present only once. What was sequenced was T cells isolated from PBMCs. These receptors came from a human donor in good health.

This chain connects TRBV5-1 to TRBJ1-2; D may be TRBD1 (5 bases). Germline V gene data show CDR1 as SGHRS and CDR2 as YFSETQ. The CDR3 length is 13 residues. Between the trimmed V and J ends, which lost 2 bases and 8 bases, there was a span of 13 bases. This CDR3 is CASSLQEGRGYTF. The DNA for the CDR3 is TGCGCCAGCAGCTTACAGGAGGGTAGGGGCTACACCTTC.

This chain joins TRBV7-6 and TRBJ2-7; 7 bases align to TRBD2. The germline V gene has CDR1 SGHVS and CDR2 FNYEAQ. The CDR3 extends over 14 amino acids. Trimming cost V 4 bases and J 1 base; bases outside gene matches: 4. DNA for the CDR3: TGTGCCAGCAGCTCCGCTAGCGGTTCCTACGAGCAGTACTTC. Translation: CASSSASGSYEQYF.

The rearrangement uses TRBV4-1 and TRBJ2-1, with 8 bases identical to TRBD2. Per the germline V gene, CDR1 is MGHRA and CDR2 is YSYEKL. The CDR3 is 15 amino acids. With 3 bases clipped from V and 9 bases from J, the junction kept 10 bases outside the gene matches. CDR3 residues: CASSHEGLGVGEQFF. The DNA of the CDR3 is TGCGCCAGCAGCCATGAGGGACTAGGCGTAGGTGAGCAGTTCTTC.

This chain connects TRBV2 to TRBJ2-7; tentative D call: TRBD1 (5 bases). V lost 6 bases, J lost 2 bases, and 5 bases lay in between. This CDR3 is 11 amino acids long. Looked up from germline, CDR1 is SNHLY and CDR2 is FYNNEI. This CDR3 is CASRTAYEQYF. CDR3 nucleotides: TGTGCCAGCAGGACAGCCTACGAGCAGTACTTC.

The gene calls are TRBV30 and TRBJ2-5, with D possibly being TRBD2 (5 bases). V lost 7 bases to trimming and J lost 1 base, with 10 bases between them. Germline CDR1 reads GTSNPN; CDR2 reads SVGIG (reference sequence). The CDR3 has 12 residues. CDR3 protein: CAYQEGQETQYF. The CDR3 coding sequence is TGTGCCTATCAAGAGGGCCAAGAGACCCAGTACTTC.

The V and J genes are TRBV11-2 and TRBJ2-2, with D tentatively TRBD2 (5 bases). The CDR3 is 14 amino acids. CDR1 is SGHAT, CDR2 FQNNGV, per germline. V was pared by 3 bases and J by 3 bases, with 8 bases between. The CDR3 region is CASSFQRYTGELFF. Written as DNA, the CDR3 is TGTGCCAGCAGCTTCCAGCGGTACACCGGGGAGCTGTTTTTT. Full variable domain (outside the CDR3, taken from reference TRBV11-2 and TRBJ2-2): EAGVAQSPRYKIIEKRQSVAFWCNPISGHATLYWYQQILGQGPKLLIQFQNNGVVDDSQLPKDRFSAERLKGVDSTLKIQPAKLEDSAVYLCASSFQRYTGELFFGEGSRLTVL.

The chain is built from TRBV19 and TRBJ2-1; 7 nucleotides agree with TRBD1. CDR3 size: 14 residues. J was trimmed by 5 bases and V by 3 bases; bases with no gene match: 4. Germline lookup yields CDR1 LNHDA and CDR2 SQIVND (reference sequence). CDR3 bases: TGTGCCAGTAGTATCCTAGGACAGGACAATGAGCAGTTCTTC. Translation: CASSILGQDNEQFF.

This chain uses TRBV5-8 with TRBJ1-5, with D perhaps TRBD1 (6 bases). Germline V gene sequence: CDR1 SGHTS, CDR2 YDEGEE. The CDR3 loop spans 17 amino acids. Deletions cut 0 bases from V and 1 base from J, with 14 bases between. Here the CDR3 DNA reads TGTGCCAGCAGCTTGGAAGTCTGGACAGTGAGCAATCAGCCCCAGCATTTT. Translation: CASSLEVWTVSNQPQHF.

The chain has TRBV5-6 and TRBJ1-1, with 8 bases matching TRBD1. The junction had 2 bases not matched to a gene; V was cut back by 0 bases and J by 1 base. Per germline, CDR1 SGHDT and CDR2 YYEEEE. The CDR3 has 15 residues. CDR3 sequence: CASSLAGTGNTEAFF. The CDR3 nucleotides are TGTGCCAGCAGCTTGGCCGGGACAGGGAACACTGAAGCTTTCTTT.

V gene TRBV29-1 combines with J gene TRBJ2-1, with 7 bases identical to TRBD2. The V segment lost 0 bases and the J segment 9 bases; nucleotides outside the gene matches: 14. Germline V CDR1 and CDR2: SQVTM, ANQGSEA. The CDR3 consists of 16 residues. CDR3 bases: TGCAGCGTTGAAGACCGCGGGGGAGGGCCTTTCGGTGAGCAGTTCTTC. Protein product: CSVEDRGGGPFGEQFF.

The chain combines TRBV10-3 with TRBJ2-5, with 9 positions matching TRBD2. Per the germline V gene, CDR1 is ENHRY and CDR2 is SYGVKD. This CDR3 has 16 residues. J gave up 5 bases and V 2 bases, and 9 bases lay outside the gene matches. CDR3 loop: CAISENLAGGGETQYF. As DNA, the CDR3 is TGTGCCATCAGTGAGAATTTGGCGGGAGGGGGGGAGACCCAGTACTTC.

The chain carries TRBV4-3 and TRBJ2-5; perhaps TRBD2 as D (6 bases). Germline V gene data show CDR1 as LGHNA and CDR2 as YSLEER. V lost 3 bases and J 4 bases, leaving 18 bases between the germline ends. The CDR3 has 16 residues. The CDR3 loop is CASSHGWREELETQYF. CDR3 bases: TGCGCCAGCAGCCATGGTTGGAGGGAGGAGTTAGAGACCCAGTACTTC.

This chain connects TRBV7-9 to TRBJ2-5, with a weak D call TRBD1 (6 bases). The V gene's germline CDR1 is SEHNR and CDR2 FQNEAQ (reference sequence). The V end lost 2 bases, the J end lost 3 bases, and 13 bases lay between the germline ends. The CDR3 extends over 15 amino acids. CDR3 region: CASSLWLQGEETQYF. The CDR3 coding sequence is TGTGCCAGCAGCTTATGGTTACAGGGAGAAGAGACCCAGTACTTC.

This clone was observed a few times. The J gene is TRBJ2-6, the V gene TRBV30; 8 bases agree with TRBD1. The CDR3 is made up of 13 amino acids. Looked up from germline, CDR1 is GTSNPN and CDR2 is SVGIG (reference sequence). Trimming took 8 bases from V and 2 from J; bases not matched to a gene: 2. DNA of the CDR3: TGTGCCCAGGACAGGGCTGGGGCCAACGTCCTGACTTTC. This codes for CAQDRAGANVLTF.